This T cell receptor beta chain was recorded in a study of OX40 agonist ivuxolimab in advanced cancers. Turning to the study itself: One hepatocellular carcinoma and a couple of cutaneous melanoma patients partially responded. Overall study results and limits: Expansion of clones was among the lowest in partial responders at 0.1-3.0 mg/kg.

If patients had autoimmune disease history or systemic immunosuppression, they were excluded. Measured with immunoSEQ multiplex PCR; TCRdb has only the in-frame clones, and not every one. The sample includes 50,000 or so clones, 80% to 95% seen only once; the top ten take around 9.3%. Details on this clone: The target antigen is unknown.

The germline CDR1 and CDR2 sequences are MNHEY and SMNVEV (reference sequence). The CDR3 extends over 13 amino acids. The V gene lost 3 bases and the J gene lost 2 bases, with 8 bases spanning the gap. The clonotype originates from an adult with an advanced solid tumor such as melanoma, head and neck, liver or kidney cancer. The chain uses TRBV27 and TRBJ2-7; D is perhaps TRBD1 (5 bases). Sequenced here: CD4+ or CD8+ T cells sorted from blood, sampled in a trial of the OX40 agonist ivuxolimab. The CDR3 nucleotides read TGTGCCAGCAGTTTGACCAGGGCCTACGAGCAGTACTTC. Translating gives CASSLTRAYEQYF.